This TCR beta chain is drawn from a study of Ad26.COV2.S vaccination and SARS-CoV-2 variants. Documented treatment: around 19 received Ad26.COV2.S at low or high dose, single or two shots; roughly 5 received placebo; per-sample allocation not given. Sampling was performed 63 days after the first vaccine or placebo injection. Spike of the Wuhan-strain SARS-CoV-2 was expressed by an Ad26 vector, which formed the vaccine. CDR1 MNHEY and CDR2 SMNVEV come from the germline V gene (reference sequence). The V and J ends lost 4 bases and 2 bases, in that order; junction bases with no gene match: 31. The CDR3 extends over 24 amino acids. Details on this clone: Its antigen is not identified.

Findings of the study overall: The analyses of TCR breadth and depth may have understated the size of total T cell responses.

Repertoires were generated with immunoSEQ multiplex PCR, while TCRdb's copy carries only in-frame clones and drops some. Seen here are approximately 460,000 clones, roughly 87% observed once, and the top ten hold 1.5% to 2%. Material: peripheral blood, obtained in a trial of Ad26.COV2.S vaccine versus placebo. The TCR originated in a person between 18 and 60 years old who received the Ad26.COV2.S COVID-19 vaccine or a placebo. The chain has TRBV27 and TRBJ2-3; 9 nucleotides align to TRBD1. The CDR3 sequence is CASSSARPGQGGINTPPHTDTQYF. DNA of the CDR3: TGTGCCAGCAGTTCCGCCCGACCGGGACAGGGAGGTATCAACACTCCCCCACACACAGATACGCAGTATTTT.